A selection of T cell receptor beta chains follows, all from one sample in a study of human versus mouse CDR3 diversity and MHC coevolution. Sequencing was performed with immunoSEQ multiplex PCR; in TCRdb, only in-frame clones are kept and a portion is missing. The sample holds roughly 81,000 clones; around 93% are singletons and the top ten take 1.1% to 1.5%. Sequencing was performed on naive CD4+ T cells from blood. These receptors were taken from a person between 25 and 70 years old in good health. Each CDR3 is given with its conserved first and last residue. Each record gives: V gene, CDR3 protein.

V: TRBV7-2; CDR3: CASSFRDRGEQYF
V: TRBV6-5; CDR3: CASSPTGTSYGYTF
V: TRBV5-1; CDR3: CASSLGGQNQETQYF
V: TRBV5-1; CDR3: CASSPGDAGNTIYF
V: TRBV18; CDR3: CASSPFFQETQYF
V: TRBV9; CDR3: CASSEVTGANEKLFF
V: TRBV18; CDR3: CASSPQKNTEAFF
V: TRBV6-5; CDR3: CASSYGSEQYF
V: TRBV6-5; CDR3: CASTLAGASNEQFF
V: TRBV18; CDR3: CASSPSTNDGYTF
V: TRBV11-2; CDR3: CASSLNLNRRGTYEQYF
V: TRBV7-3; CDR3: CASSPDRDTGYTF
V: TRBV5-4; CDR3: CASSFTSGRAHEQFF
V: TRBV18; CDR3: CASSPSRVNTEAFF
V: TRBV28; CDR3: CASRVPAGWNTEAFF
V: TRBV4-3; CDR3: CASSQVVGTGGNEQFF
V: TRBV21-1; CDR3: CASSKLRGLHTKGNYEQYF
V: TRBV12-5; CDR3: CEGSSYNEQFF
V: TRBV7-9; CDR3: CASNRGGDVNEAFF
V: TRBV4-1; CDR3: CASSQDLNLTPGQGVNGELFF
V: TRBV7-9; CDR3: CASSPRTTSIHEQFF
V: TRBV19; CDR3: CASGGGSSYNEQFF
V: TRBV5-1; CDR3: CASSFWPLNTEAFF
V: TRBV2; CDR3: CASRTTVWGEKLFF
V: TRBV4-2; CDR3: CASSQDFRVNEQFF